The 32 T cell receptor beta chains listed next were all sequenced from one sample in a study of blood T cell repertoires in COVID-19. Sequencing used immunoSEQ multiplex PCR; TCRdb keeps in-frame clones, though not all of them. The table shows about 320,000 clones, with about 91% occurring only once. Sequenced input: peripheral blood. These receptors were collected from a woman younger than 45 with COVID-19, enrolled during active disease.

This clone was seen a few times. The chain couples TRBV5-1 to TRBJ1-1; 10 bases are a match to TRBD1. The trim removed 5 bases at V and 4 bases at J, leaving 11 bases unmatched. Looked up from germline, CDR1 is SGHRS and CDR2 is YFSETQ. This CDR3 has 16 residues. The CDR3 loop reads CASRPPTGGFGTEAFF. CDR3 DNA sequence: TGCGCCAGCAGACCTCCGACAGGGGGCTTTGGCACTGAAGCTTTCTTT.

The chain carries TRBV9 and TRBJ2-3; D remains unclear. This CDR3 is 12 amino acids long. The V gene's germline CDR1 is SGDLS and CDR2 YYNGEE. The V gene lost 3 bases and the J gene lost 11 bases, with 13 bases spanning the gap. As DNA, the CDR3 is TGTGCCAGCAGCGCCCCGGGTTTTGTGCAGTATTTT. Protein sequence: CASSAPGFVQYF.

This clone appeared a single time. V is TRBV24-1 and J is TRBJ2-2, with 7 bases matching TRBD2. This CDR3 contains 17 residues. V was clipped by 3 bases and J by 3 bases; unmatched bases: 9. Germline CDR1 and CDR2: KGHDR and SFDVKD. The CDR3 nucleotides read TGTGCCACCAGTGATCCACCTTTGGGGGGGGACACCGGGGAGCTGTTTTTT. Encoded protein: CATSDPPLGGDTGELFF.

The rearrangement uses TRBV6-5 and TRBJ1-5; 10 positions match TRBD1. Germline CDR1 reads MNHEY; CDR2 reads SVGAGI. V dropped 8 bases and J dropped 7; count of bases not matched to a gene: 8. CDR3 length: 14 residues. The CDR3 spells CASSWGQGNQPQHF. CDR3 bases: TGTGCCAGCTCCTGGGGACAGGGGAACCAGCCCCAGCATTTT.

The chain joins TRBV5-1 to TRBJ1-5, with D perhaps matching TRBD1 (5 bases). The CDR3 covers 13 residues. Looked up from germline, CDR1 is SGHRS and CDR2 is YFSETQ. V was shortened by 0 bases and J by 9 bases, with 10 bases between the two germline ends. For the CDR3, the DNA is TGCGCCAGCAGCTTGGAGATCGGGGGGCCCCAGCATTTT. Translating it yields CASSLEIGGPQHF.

As to this clone: Other DNA sequences in this sample translate to the same CDR3. J is TRBJ1-1 and V is TRBV29-1; 7 bases are shared with TRBD1. The germline V gene has CDR1 SQVTM and CDR2 ANQGSEA. The CDR3 length is 12 residues. The J segment lost 4 bases and the V segment lost 5 bases, leaving 4 bases of the junction unmatched. DNA of the CDR3: TGCAGCGTTAGACAGGGAGGCACTGAAGCTTTCTTT. Translation gives CSVRQGGTEAFF.

V usage is TRBV6-5 and J usage is TRBJ1-3; perhaps TRBD1 as D (6 bases). The CDR3 extends over 14 amino acids. V dropped 6 bases and J dropped 1 base, with 10 bases sitting between them. CDR1 MNHEY and CDR2 SVGAGI come from the germline V gene. The CDR3 DNA sequence: TGTGCCAGCAGCTTTACAGGGTCTGGAAACACCATATATTTT. Translated: CASSFTGSGNTIYF.

This clone was seen once. This chain joins TRBV18 and TRBJ1-6; 8 nucleotides agree with TRBD1. The CDR3 runs to 15 residues. V lost 6 bases to trimming and J lost 5 bases; unmatched junction nucleotides: 6. From germline, CDR1 is KGHSH and CDR2 LQKENI. CDR3 residues: CASSPQGADNSPLHF. DNA of the CDR3: TGTGCCAGCTCGCCTCAGGGGGCTGATAATTCACCCCTCCACTTT.

This chain joins TRBV2 and TRBJ1-1; D not certain. CDR1 and CDR2 (germline): SNHLY, FYNNEI. The CDR3 runs to 13 residues. Trimming took off 2 bases at V and 3 bases at J, with 7 bases between the two ends. The CDR3: CASSEREDTEAFF. CDR3 in DNA: TGTGCCAGCAGTGAAAGGGAGGACACTGAAGCTTTCTTT.

The chain uses TRBV19 and TRBJ2-2, with 9 bases that match TRBD2. CDR1 is LNHDA and CDR2 is SQIVND in the germline V gene (reference sequence). CDR3 length: 17 residues. Trimming took 7 bases from V and 1 from J; bases not matched to a gene: 10. The CDR3 bases are TGTGCCAGTACCTCCAATAAGCGGGGGGTGAACACCGGGGAGCTGTTTTTT. Translation gives CASTSNKRGVNTGELFF. Full variable domain (rest looked up from reference TRBV19 and TRBJ2-2): DGGITQSPKYLFRKEGQNVTLSCEQNLNHDAMYWYRQDPGQGLRLIYYSQIVNDFQKGDIAEGYSVSREKKESFPLTVTSAQKNPTAFYLCASTSNKRGVNTGELFFGEGSRLTVL.

This chain links TRBV19 with TRBJ1-1, with TRBD1 as a possible D gene (5 bases). The CDR3 spans 13 residues. Germline V gene lookup returns CDR1 LNHDA and CDR2 SQIVND (reference sequence). Trimming shortened V by 6 bases and J by 5 bases, and 13 bases separated the two germline ends. The CDR3 spells CASSMTEGTEAFF. In DNA, the CDR3 is TGTGCCAGTAGCATGACAGAAGGTACTGAAGCTTTCTTT.

The rearrangement joins TRBV19 to TRBJ1-6; possibly TRBD1 for D (5 bases). Germline lookup yields CDR1 LNHDA and CDR2 SQIVND (reference sequence). The CDR3 extends over 15 amino acids. V was shortened by 3 bases and J by 4 bases, with 10 bases between the two germline ends. CDR3 sequence reads: CASSIKGPYNSPLHF. The DNA for the CDR3 is TGTGCCAGTAGTATCAAGGGGCCTTATAATTCACCCCTCCACTTT.

This rearrangement joins TRBV6-5 to TRBJ2-1; TRBD2 might be the D (5 bases). The CDR3 covers 13 residues. Germline CDR1 reads MNHEY; CDR2 reads SVGAGI. The V end was cut by 2 bases, the J end by 6 bases, with 8 bases between. The CDR3 nucleotides read TGTGCCAGCAGTTACGTAGGGAGCAATGAGCAGTTCTTC. Translating gives CASSYVGSNEQFF.

This clone came up once. The chain couples TRBV6-5 to TRBJ1-3, with D possibly matching TRBD1 (5 bases). The germline CDR1 and CDR2 sequences are MNHEY and SVGAGI. The CDR3 totals 15 residues. V dropped 6 bases and J dropped 0 bases, with 12 bases sitting between them. Here the CDR3 DNA reads TGTGCCAGCAGCCCCGACAGATACTCTGGAAACACCATATATTTT. Translating gives CASSPDRYSGNTIYF.

The rearrangement uses TRBV20-1 and TRBJ1-2; D is possibly TRBD1 (6 bases). Per the germline V gene, CDR1 is DFQATT and CDR2 is SNEGSKA (reference sequence). This CDR3 comprises 11 residues. V lost 6 bases and J lost 6, with 11 bases in between. In DNA, the CDR3 is TGCAGTGCCTCAGGGGTTCATGGCTACACCTTC. It specifies CSASGVHGYTF.

V and J are TRBV5-8 and TRBJ2-1; D possibly corresponds to TRBD1 (5 bases). The CDR3 is 13 residues long. The V end lost 5 bases, the J end lost 6 bases, and 12 bases lay between the germline ends. CDR1 is SGHTS and CDR2 is YDEGEE in the germline V gene. The CDR3 DNA follows: TGTGCCAGCAGACCCCGCCAGGGCAATGAGCAGTTCTTC. It encodes CASRPRQGNEQFF. The full variable domain, its missing parts supplied by reference TRBV5-8 and TRBJ2-1, is EAGVTQSPTHLIKTRGQQATLRCSPISGHTSVYWYQQALGLGLQFLLWYDEGEERNRGNFPPRFSGRQFPNYSSELNVNALELEDSALYLCASRPRQGNEQFFGPGTRLTVL.

The chain recombines TRBV7-8 with TRBJ1-6, with a weak D call TRBD1 (5 bases). CDR1 is SGHVS and CDR2 is FQNEAQ in the germline V gene. V was cut by 1 base and J by 13 bases, with 23 bases left in between. CDR3 length: 17 amino acids. The CDR3 sequence is CASSLERLVGQPEPLHF. DNA of the CDR3: TGTGCCAGCAGCTTAGAACGTCTGGTGGGGCAGCCCGAGCCCCTCCACTTT. Drawing the rest from reference TRBV7-8 and TRBJ1-6, the complete variable domain is GAGVSQSPRYKVAKRGQDVALRCDPISGHVSLFWYQQALGQGPEFLTYFQNEAQLDKSGLPSDRFFAERPEGSVSTLKIQRTQQEDSAVYLCASSLERLVGQPEPLHFGNGTRLTVT.

In this sample, this clone turned up a few times. The chain recombines TRBV30 with TRBJ2-1; possible D gene TRBD2, 7 bases. Germline V gene lookup returns CDR1 GTSNPN and CDR2 SVGIG (reference sequence). The length of the CDR3 is 13 residues. V dropped 3 bases and J dropped 7 bases, with 13 bases sitting between them. The CDR3 DNA sequence: TGTGCCTGGAGGAGGGGGGGAAGGAATGAGCAGTTCTTC. It encodes CAWRRGGRNEQFF.

The rearrangement links TRBV7-9 to TRBJ2-7; D is possibly TRBD2 (6 bases). V gave up 4 bases and J gave up 7 bases, with 17 bases separating them. Germline V gives CDR1 SEHNR, CDR2 FQNEAQ (reference sequence). This CDR3 contains 14 residues. The CDR3 bases are TGTGCCAGCAGCTCAATTGGGGCCGGGGGAGAGCAGTACTTC. Translating gives CASSSIGAGGEQYF.

J is TRBJ1-2 and V is TRBV5-4, with 7 bases identical to TRBD1. V was clipped by 4 bases and J by 5 bases; unmatched bases: 2. CDR1 is SGHNT and CDR2 is YYREEE in the germline V gene (reference sequence). The CDR3 covers 12 residues. The CDR3 DNA reads TGTGCCAGCAGCGGGACAGAGTATGGCTACACCTTC. This codes for CASSGTEYGYTF.

This chain joins TRBV7-9 and TRBJ1-2; D gene uncertain. Germline loops: CDR1 SEHNR, CDR2 FQNEAQ (reference sequence). Deletions cut 5 bases from V and 7 bases from J, with 8 bases between. The CDR3 length is 11 residues. In DNA form, the CDR3 reads TGTGCCAGCAGCGGAGGGTTTGGCTACACCTTC. Amino acid sequence: CASSGGFGYTF.

This clone appeared a single time. DNA of the CDR3: TGTGCCAGCAGCTACTACCAAGAGACCCAGTACTTC. Residues: CASSYYQETQYF. The chain employs TRBV5-4 and TRBJ2-5; D unclear. Germline CDR1 SGHNT, CDR2 YYREEE (reference sequence). The CDR3 runs to 12 residues. Trimming pared 3 bases from V and 0 bases from J, leaving 3 bases between. The full variable domain, with the rest looked up from reference TRBV5-4 and TRBJ2-5, is ETGVTQSPTHLIKTRGQQVTLRCSSQSGHNTVSWYQQALGQGPQFIFQYYREEENGRGNFPPRFSGLQFPNYSSELNVNALELDDSALYLCASSYYQETQYFGPGTRLLVL.

The chain has TRBV5-6 and TRBJ2-1; D not certain. The CDR3 contains 17 residues. Germline V gives CDR1 SGHDT, CDR2 YYEEEE. V lost 4 bases and J 0 bases, leaving 17 bases between the germline ends. CDR3 sequence reads: CASSPLKSRSSYNEQFF. Here the CDR3 DNA reads TGTGCCAGCAGCCCTCTGAAGAGTCGGAGCTCCTACAATGAGCAGTTCTTC. Using reference TRBV5-6 and TRBJ2-1 for the parts outside the CDR3, the full variable domain is DAGVTQSPTHLIKTRGQQVTLRCSPKSGHDTVSWYQQALGQGPQFIFQYYEEEERQRGNFPDRFSGHQFPNYSSELNVNALLLGDSALYLCASSPLKSRSSYNEQFFGPGTRLTVL.

The chain's CDR3 is CASRTDRGRINEQFF. The DNA for the CDR3 is TGTGCCAGCAGGACGGACAGGGGGCGTATCAATGAGCAGTTCTTC. This chain connects TRBV2 to TRBJ2-1, with 11 bases that match TRBD1. In germline, CDR1 is SNHLY, CDR2 FYNNEI. This CDR3 is 15 amino acids long. Germline trimming cut 6 bases from V and 6 bases from J; bases unmatched to any gene: 7.

This clone was recorded only once. The chain is built from TRBV4-1 and TRBJ1-6; D unclear. The CDR3 is 16 residues long. The V and J ends lost 1 base and 2 bases respectively, with 9 bases between them. The germline V gene has CDR1 MGHRA and CDR2 YSYEKL. This CDR3 reads CASSQGLRAYNSPLHF. The CDR3 DNA follows: TGCGCCAGCAGCCAAGGTCTTCGGGCCTATAATTCACCCCTCCACTTT.

V is TRBV4-1 and J is TRBJ1-5, with 7 bases that match TRBD1. Trimming removed 3 bases from V and 0 bases from J; junction bases left unmatched: 5. This CDR3 contains 16 residues. Germline assignment: CDR1 MGHRA and CDR2 YSYEKL. CDR3: CASSHSTGYSNQPQHF. Written as DNA, the CDR3 is TGCGCCAGCAGCCATTCGACAGGGTATAGCAATCAGCCCCAGCATTTT.

CDR3 loop: CASSPTHMDITYEQYV. CDR3 nucleotide sequence: TGTGCCAGCAGCCCTACCCACATGGACATTACCTACGAGCAGTACGTC. This chain links TRBV6-2 or TRBV6-3 with TRBJ2-7; TRBD1 might be the D (5 bases). This CDR3 comprises 16 residues. The V and J ends lost 6 bases and 2 bases respectively, with 20 bases between them. Germline CDR1 reads MNHEY; CDR2 reads SVGEGT.

The V gene is TRBV7-2, the J gene TRBJ2-3; 12 positions agree with TRBD2. V was clipped by 2 bases and J by 2 bases; unmatched bases: 2. The CDR3 has 16 residues. CDR1 and CDR2 (germline): SGHTA, FQGNSA. CDR3 sequence (DNA): TGTGCCAGCAGCTTACTAGCGGGGGGGCTCACAGATACGCAGTATTTT. Its translation: CASSLLAGGLTDTQYF.

V and J are TRBV14 and TRBJ1-4; D unclear. This CDR3 comprises 16 residues. Germline V gives CDR1 SGHDN, CDR2 FVKESK. V lost 1 base, J lost 8 bases, and 17 bases lay in between. CDR3 nucleotides: TGTGCCAGCAGCCAAGGTTTAGTGGGCATAGAAGAAAAACTGTTTTTT. Encoded protein: CASSQGLVGIEEKLFF.

CDR3 nucleotide sequence: TGCAGTGCTAGTCGGGAGGCCATGGGGCCAGATACGCAGTATTTT. This encodes CSASREAMGPDTQYF. The chain couples TRBV20-1 to TRBJ2-3, with 7 nucleotides matching TRBD2. Germline-derived CDR1 and CDR2 are DFQATT and SNEGSKA (reference sequence). Trimming took 3 bases from V and 4 from J; bases not matched to a gene: 10. The CDR3 spans 15 residues.

The rearrangement uses TRBV19 and TRBJ1-1; D not resolved. Trimming removed 5 bases from V and 0 bases from J, with 13 bases in between. CDR1 is LNHDA and CDR2 is SQIVND in the germline V gene (reference sequence). The CDR3 consists of 15 residues. CDR3 sequence: CASSLRRTVNTEAFF. CDR3 DNA: TGTGCCAGTAGTTTGCGGAGGACGGTGAACACTGAAGCTTTCTTT.

This clone appeared a few times. The chain is built from TRBV19 and TRBJ1-2, with D unresolved. The CDR3 loop spans 12 amino acids. Trimming left V 6 bases short and J 8 bases short, with 13 bases between. Germline V CDR1 and CDR2: LNHDA, SQIVND (reference sequence). This CDR3 reads CASRKDWVGYTF. The CDR3 DNA reads as TGTGCCAGTAGGAAGGACTGGGTCGGCTACACCTTC.